This entry is about one T cell receptor beta chain. This clone's antigen is unknown. Base qualities were left out, and no much larger clone turns up one base away. The library relied on the immunoSEQ multiplex PCR assay. TCRdb stores this immuneACCESS table with in-frame sequences only. Part of the clones is absent; in the studies checked, under half of the shortfall reflects unresolved V genes, and no reason is known for the rest. Recorded for this sample are approximately 760,000 clones; roughly 85% of them occurred a single time. The top ten clones comprise about 0.0098% of the sample. The record originates from a study of shared T cell receptors in the human thymus (dated by TCRdb to the early 2020s). In the study overall: The study investigated the way shared, self-reactive T-cell receptor alpha chains are produced in the human thymus.

Its CDR3 holds 11 amino acids, cysteine through phenylalanine. Only the CDR3 DNA is retained, 33 bases long and in frame from the first base. V has 6 bases trimmed and J has 10 bases trimmed; junction bases matching no gene number 6. As encoded in the germline V gene (reference sequence), CDR1 is DFQATT while CDR2 is SNEGSKA. This same sample was also taken into another study, of human thymus T cells. The second paper further reports: Donors were immunologically healthy infants undergoing open corrective cardiac surgery for congenital heart defects in Finland. The thymus tissue came from surgical resects taken out during corrective cardiac surgery. Both the thymic and the peripheral blood repertoires appeared to show biased V and J gene segment usage. The related research reported highly overlapping thymic TCR repertoires among unrelated individuals. The study described the TCR alpha and beta repertoires in under 10 infant thymus samples and four matching peripheral blood samples. Donor ages ranged from about 7 to 244 days, and the cohort comprised 5 to 7 male and two female infants. Thymocytes were released mechanically from tissue and stored at -70 °C as pellets of about 10-34 million cells. A QIAsymphony instrument was used to extract genomic DNA from frozen cell pellets. The immunoSEQ multiplex PCR assay was used to amplify the TCRB and TCRAD loci from a standardized quantity of quality-controlled genomic DNA. The V(D)J region was spanned by amplicons of a length sufficient to cover the CDR3 and to identify V and J genes. The commercial immunoSEQ service was used to sequence amplicons on an Illumina platform. Corrections for primer bias and sequencing errors followed previously described methods, while TCRAD and TCRB definitions were based on the IMGT database. Analysis of the repertoires was done with immunoSEQ Analyzer 3.0 and VDJTools and included basic statistics, V/J segment usage, diversity estimates, rarefaction and pairwise overlap. Diversity was estimated with Chao1, ChaoE, Efron-Thisted, Shannon and inverse Simpson indices, and also on datasets down-sampled to the smallest sample. For repertoire overlap, CDR3 nucleotide sequence, V gene and J gene had to match strictly, and clustering was done by Jaccard-based multidimensional scaling. On average, thymus samples gave hundreds of thousands of unique TCRB clonotypes, whereas blood samples gave roughly 80,000.

The sample was thymocytes. The sequence was collected from a girl under three years old with a congenital heart defect. Donor details come from another sample of the same person, matched by shared clones. The chain couples TRBV20-1 to TRBJ2-7, and 10 junctional nucleotides match TRBD1. For the CDR3, the sequence is CSAARQGAQYF. The bases read TGCAGTGCAGCCAGACAGGGGGCTCAGTACTTC.